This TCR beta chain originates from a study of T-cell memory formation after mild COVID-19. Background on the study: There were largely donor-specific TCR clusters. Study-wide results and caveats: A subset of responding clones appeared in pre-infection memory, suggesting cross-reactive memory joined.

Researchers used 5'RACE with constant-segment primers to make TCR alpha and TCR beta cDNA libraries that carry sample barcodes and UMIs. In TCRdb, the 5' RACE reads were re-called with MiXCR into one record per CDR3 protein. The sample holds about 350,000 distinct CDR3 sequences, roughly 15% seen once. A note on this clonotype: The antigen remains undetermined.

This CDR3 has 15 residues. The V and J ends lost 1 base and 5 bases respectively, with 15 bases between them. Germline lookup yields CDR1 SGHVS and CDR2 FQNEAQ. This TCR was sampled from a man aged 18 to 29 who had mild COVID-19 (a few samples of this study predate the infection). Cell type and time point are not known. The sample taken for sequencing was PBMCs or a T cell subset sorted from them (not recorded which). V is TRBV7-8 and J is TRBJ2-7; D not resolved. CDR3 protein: CASSLGSRAYHEQYF. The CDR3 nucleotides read TGTGCCAGCAGCTTAGGCAGCCGGGCATACCACGAGCAGTACTTC.